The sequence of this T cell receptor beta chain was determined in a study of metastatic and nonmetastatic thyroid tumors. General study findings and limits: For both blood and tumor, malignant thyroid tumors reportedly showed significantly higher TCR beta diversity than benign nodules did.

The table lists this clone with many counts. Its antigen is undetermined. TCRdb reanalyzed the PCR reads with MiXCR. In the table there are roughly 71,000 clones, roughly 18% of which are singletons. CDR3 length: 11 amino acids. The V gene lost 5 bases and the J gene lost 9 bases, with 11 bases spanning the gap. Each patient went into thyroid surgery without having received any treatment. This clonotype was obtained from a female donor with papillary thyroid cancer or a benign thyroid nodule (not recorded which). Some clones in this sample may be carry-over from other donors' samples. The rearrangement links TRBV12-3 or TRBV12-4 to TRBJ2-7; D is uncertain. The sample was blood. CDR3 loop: CASSPSTRQYF. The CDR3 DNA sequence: TGTGCCAGCAGTCCATCTACGAGGCAGTACTTC.